This T cell receptor beta chain derives from a study of blood T cells in healthy people across ages. This clonotype was counted a few times. The CDR3 has 16 residues. Germline CDR1 is MNHEY and CDR2 is SVGAGI. V was cut by 0 bases and J by 2 bases, with 12 bases left in between. Through a sample-barcoded 5' primer and a J-beta primer mix, a second PCR was run for 7 to 11 cycles. Using its own MiXCR run on the 5' RACE reads, TCRdb lists one record per CDR3 protein. The data hold hundreds of thousands of distinct CDR3 sequences, with about a third observed a single time. Every sample yielded at least 7 million isolated PBMCs.

Sequenced sample: blood. This clonotype was sampled from a woman at least 80 years old in good health. The J gene is TRBJ2-3, the V gene TRBV6-5; D perhaps matches TRBD2 (6 bases). The CDR3 DNA reads as TGTGCCAGCAGTTACTCCCGGGACTTATACACAGATACGCAGTATTTT. It encodes CASSYSRDLYTDTQYF.